This T cell receptor beta chain was sequenced in a study of cytomegalovirus exposure and HLA in healthy donors. About the research overall: Early released data comprised about 84 million unique TCRs from HLA-typed donors. Out of several hundred genotyped donors, less than 85% belonged to the Caucasian-associated ancestry cluster.

Vbeta (60) and Jbeta (13) primers were used in the PCR. Only in-frame clones appear in the TCRdb table, and some are missing; sequencing was by immunoSEQ multiplex PCR. The sample includes about 100,000 clones, approximately 73% of them seen just once. Study results and caveats: Reportedly, a later analysis found an Asian-associated ancestry cluster had fewer N-insertions than the roughly 670-donor mean. The authors listed 150 or so TCR beta chains as cytomegalovirus-associated.

This clone was found a few times. Its antigen is as yet unknown. From germline, CDR1 is SGHDT and CDR2 YYEEEE. V dropped 4 bases and J dropped 2; count of bases not matched to a gene: 6. The CDR3 sequence is 14 residues long. Sequenced material: PBMCs. This TCR came from a woman aged 50 to 60 in good health and CMV-seropositive. The rearrangement links TRBV5-6 to TRBJ2-7; TRBD2 aligns across 7 bases. DNA for the CDR3: TGTGCCAGCAGCCGGCCCGGGGGGACCTACGAGCAGTACTTC. This sequence encodes CASSRPGGTYEQYF.